What follows are 8 T cell receptor beta chains derived from one specimen sequenced in a study of T cells after yellow fever vaccination (dated by TCRdb to between 2018 and 2021). This specimen's treatment or condition label, interpreted: live attenuated yellow fever vaccine strain. The method behind the library was 5' RACE. The sequencer was an Illumina HiSeq 2500. TCRdb ran its own pipeline on the public reads, namely fastp trimming at Q25 and MiXCR clone calling, and kept in-frame beta chains. Duplicate CDR3 protein sequences are folded into a single record with the most common DNA and genes. The sample profile shows more than 350,000 distinct CDR3 sequences; roughly 11% of them were found once. About 17% of the sample is in the top ten clones. The material sequenced was PBMCs, taken on the day of the first yellow fever vaccination. Receptor source: a young man who received the YFV17D yellow fever vaccine.

This clonotype was observed a few times. The V gene is TRBV12-3 or TRBV12-4, the J gene TRBJ1-5, with D uncertain. CDR3 size: 13 residues. Trimming stripped 3 bases from V and 7 bases from J, with 10 bases between. CDR3 DNA sequence: TGTGCCAGCAGTTTGAGCTGGGAGCAGCCCCAGCATTTT. Its translation is CASSLSWEQPQHF.

V is TRBV5-1 and J is TRBJ1-1; weak D call: TRBD1 (5 bases). CDR1 SGHRS and CDR2 YFSETQ come from the germline V gene. This CDR3 comprises 15 residues. The germline V and J ends were trimmed by 3 bases and 0 bases, with 12 bases remaining between them. For the CDR3, the DNA is TGCGCCAGCAGCTCATCCGGGACGGTGAACACTGAAGCTTTCTTT. This codes for CASSSSGTVNTEAFF.

This clonotype was found a few times. The rearrangement links TRBV7-2 to TRBJ1-3; D ambiguous. V was shortened by 1 base and J by 4 bases, with 14 bases between the two germline ends. This CDR3 is built from 16 residues. Germline V gives CDR1 SGHTA, CDR2 FQGNSA. The CDR3 reads CASSLVYGPLGNTIYF. The CDR3 bases are TGTGCCAGCAGCTTAGTGTACGGCCCGCTAGGAAACACCATATATTTT.

This sequence joins TRBV28 and TRBJ2-7, with D uncertain. The CDR3 has 16 residues. Trimming pared 1 base from V and 4 bases from J, leaving 17 bases between. Germline values: CDR1 MDHEN, CDR2 SYDVKM. The CDR3 nucleotides read TGTGCCAGCAGTTTATCTTCCGGGCCCAGGATTTACGAGCAGTACTTC. Amino acid sequence: CASSLSSGPRIYEQYF.

This clonotype came up a few times. The chain couples TRBV7-7 to TRBJ2-5; D call uncertain. V was shortened by 5 bases and J by 7 bases, with 17 bases between the two germline ends. Germline CDR1 SSHAT, CDR2 FNYEAQ (reference sequence). This CDR3 region has 14 residues. CDR3 residues: CASSPRAGHGTQYF. As DNA, the CDR3 is TGTGCCAGCAGCCCCCGGGCTGGGCATGGGACCCAGTACTTC.

This clonotype was seen more than once but under ten times. The rearrangement joins TRBV7-2 to TRBJ2-2, with TRBD1 matching 10 bases. This CDR3 is 16 amino acids long. CDR1 SGHTA and CDR2 FQGNSA come from the germline V gene. Trimming removed 0 bases from V and 5 bases from J; junction bases left unmatched: 3. CDR3 in DNA: TGTGCCAGCAGCTTAGCGACAGGGGGCAGGACCGGGGAGCTGTTTTTT. Translated: CASSLATGGRTGELFF. Drawing the rest from reference TRBV7-2 and TRBJ2-2, the complete variable domain is GAGVSQSPSNKVTEKGKDVELRCDPISGHTALYWYRQSLGQGLEFLIYFQGNSAPDKSGLPSDRFSAERTGGSVSTLTIQRTQQEDSAVYLCASSLATGGRTGELFFGEGSRLTVL.

In its sample, this clonotype was seen a few times. The V and J genes are TRBV6-2 or TRBV6-3 and TRBJ1-1, with D tentatively TRBD1 (6 bases). The CDR3 totals 19 residues. Trimming cost V 2 bases and J 9 bases, with 31 bases left between them. In germline, CDR1 is MNHEY, CDR2 SVGEGT. The CDR3 loop is CASSYRKGGWSPWGGKAFF. CDR3 bases: TGTGCCAGCAGTTACCGTAAAGGGGGTTGGAGCCCCTGGGGGGGCAAAGCTTTCTTT.

This rearrangement joins TRBV6-5 to TRBJ2-5; D not resolved. The CDR3 totals 14 residues. Trimming took off 0 bases at V and 7 bases at J, with 12 bases between the two ends. Germline assignment: CDR1 MNHEY and CDR2 SVGAGI. CDR3 DNA: TGTGCCAGCAGTTACTCGATTCTTGGGCGGACCCAGTACTTC. This sequence encodes CASSYSILGRTQYF.